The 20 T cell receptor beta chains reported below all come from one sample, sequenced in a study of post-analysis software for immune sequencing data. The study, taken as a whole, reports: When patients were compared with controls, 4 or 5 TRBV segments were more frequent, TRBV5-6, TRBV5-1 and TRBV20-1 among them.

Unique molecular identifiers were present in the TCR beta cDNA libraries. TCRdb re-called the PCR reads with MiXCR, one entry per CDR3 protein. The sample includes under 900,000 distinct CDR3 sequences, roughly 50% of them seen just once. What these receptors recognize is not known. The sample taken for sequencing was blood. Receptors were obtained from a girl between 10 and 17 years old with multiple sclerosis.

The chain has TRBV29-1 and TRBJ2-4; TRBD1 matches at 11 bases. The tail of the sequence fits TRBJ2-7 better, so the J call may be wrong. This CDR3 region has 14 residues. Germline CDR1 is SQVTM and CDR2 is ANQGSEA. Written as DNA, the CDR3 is TGCAGCGTGGATGGGACAGGGGGATCCTACGAGCAGTACTTC. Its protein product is CSVDGTGGSYEQYF.

CDR3 amino acids: CSVEGQGSGYTF. Written as DNA, the CDR3 is TGCAGCGTTGAGGGACAGGGAAGTGGCTACACCTTC. The gene calls are TRBV29-1 and TRBJ1-2; 9 bases are shared with TRBD1. This CDR3 is 12 amino acids long. Per the germline V gene, CDR1 is SQVTM and CDR2 is ANQGSEA. The V gene end was trimmed by 3 bases and the J gene end by 7 bases; junction bases not matched to a gene: 3.

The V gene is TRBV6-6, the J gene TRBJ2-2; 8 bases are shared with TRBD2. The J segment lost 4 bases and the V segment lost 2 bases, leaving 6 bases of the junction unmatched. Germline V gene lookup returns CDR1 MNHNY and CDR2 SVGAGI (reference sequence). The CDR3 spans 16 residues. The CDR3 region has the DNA TGTGCCAGCAGTTACCGGGAGGGCCTGGGCACCGGGGAGCTGTTTTTT. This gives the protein CASSYREGLGTGELFF.

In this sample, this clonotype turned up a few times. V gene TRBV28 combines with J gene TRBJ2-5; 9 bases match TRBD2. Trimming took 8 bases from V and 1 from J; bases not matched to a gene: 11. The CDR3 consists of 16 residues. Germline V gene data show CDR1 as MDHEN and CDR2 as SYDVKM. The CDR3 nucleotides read TGTGCCAGCCCCCCGGGTCTAGCGGGGATCCAAGAGACCCAGTACTTC. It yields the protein CASPPGLAGIQETQYF.

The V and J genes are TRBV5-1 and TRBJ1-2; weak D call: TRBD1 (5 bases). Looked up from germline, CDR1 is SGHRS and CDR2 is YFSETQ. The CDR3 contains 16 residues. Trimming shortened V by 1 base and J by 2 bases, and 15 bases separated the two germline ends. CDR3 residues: CASSLQGGIQNYGYTF. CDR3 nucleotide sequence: TGCGCCAGCAGCTTGCAGGGAGGGATCCAAAACTATGGCTACACCTTC.

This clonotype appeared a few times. In nucleotides, the CDR3 is TGTGCCAACAGCCAAATACACGGGGGCGTAGCCAAAAACATTCAGTACTTC. Its translation is CANSQIHGGVAKNIQYF. The chain recombines TRBV6-6 with TRBJ2-4; either TRBD1 or TRBD2 may fit D (6 bases each). CDR3 size: 17 residues. V was shortened by 10 bases and J by 0 bases, with 22 bases between the two germline ends. CDR1 is MNHNY, CDR2 SVGAGI, per germline (reference sequence).

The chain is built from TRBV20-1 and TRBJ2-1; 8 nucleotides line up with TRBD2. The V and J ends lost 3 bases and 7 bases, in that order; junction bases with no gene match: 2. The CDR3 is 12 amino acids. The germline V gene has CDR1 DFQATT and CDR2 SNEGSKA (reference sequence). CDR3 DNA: TGCAGTGCTAGCGGGGGGGGGAATGAGCAGTTCTTC. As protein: CSASGGGNEQFF.

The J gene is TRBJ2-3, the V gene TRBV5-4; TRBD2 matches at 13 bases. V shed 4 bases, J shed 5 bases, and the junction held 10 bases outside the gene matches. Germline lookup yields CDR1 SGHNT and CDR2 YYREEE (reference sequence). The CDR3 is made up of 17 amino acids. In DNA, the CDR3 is TGTGCCAGCAGCACCGGGGGCGGGACTAGCGGGGTAGATACGCAGTATTTT. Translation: CASSTGGGTSGVDTQYF.

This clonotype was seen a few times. As DNA, the CDR3 is TGCAGTGCTAGAGATGAGACTAGCGGGAGGGTTCGGTATGGGCAGTTCTTC. Translated: CSARDETSGRVRYGQFF. The V and J genes are TRBV20-1 and TRBJ2-1; 14 bases are a match to TRBD2. This CDR3 has 17 amino acids. Germline CDR1 and CDR2: DFQATT and SNEGSKA (reference sequence). Losses at the gene ends were 0 bases for V and 12 bases for J; bases not matched to a gene: 13.

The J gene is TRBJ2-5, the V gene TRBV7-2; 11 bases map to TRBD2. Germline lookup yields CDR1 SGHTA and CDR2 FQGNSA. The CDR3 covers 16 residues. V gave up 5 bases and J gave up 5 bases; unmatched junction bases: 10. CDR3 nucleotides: TGTGCCAGCAGCCCCGGGACTAGCGGCGATGGGGAGACCCAGTACTTC. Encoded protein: CASSPGTSGDGETQYF. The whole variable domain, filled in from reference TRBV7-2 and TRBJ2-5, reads GAGVSQSPSNKVTEKGKDVELRCDPISGHTALYWYRQSLGQGLEFLIYFQGNSAPDKSGLPSDRFSAERTGGSVSTLTIQRTQQEDSAVYLCASSPGTSGDGETQYFGPGTRLLVL.

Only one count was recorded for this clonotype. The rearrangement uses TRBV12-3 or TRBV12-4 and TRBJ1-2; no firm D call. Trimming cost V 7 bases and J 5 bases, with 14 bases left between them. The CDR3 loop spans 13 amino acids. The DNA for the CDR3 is TGTGCCAGCACCGCGGACTCATCTTATGGCTACACCTTC. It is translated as CASTADSSYGYTF.

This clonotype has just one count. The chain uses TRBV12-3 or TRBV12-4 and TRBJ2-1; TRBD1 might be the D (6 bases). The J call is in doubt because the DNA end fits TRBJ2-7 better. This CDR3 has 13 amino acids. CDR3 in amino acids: CASRTGPYNEQYF. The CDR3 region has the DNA TGTGCCAGCAGAACAGGGCCTTACAATGAGCAGTACTTC.

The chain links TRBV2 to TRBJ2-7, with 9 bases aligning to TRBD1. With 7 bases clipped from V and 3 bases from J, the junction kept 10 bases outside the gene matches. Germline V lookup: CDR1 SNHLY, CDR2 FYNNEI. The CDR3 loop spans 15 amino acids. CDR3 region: CASTKGQGYHYEQYF. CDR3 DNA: TGTGCCAGCACCAAGGGACAGGGATACCACTACGAGCAGTACTTC. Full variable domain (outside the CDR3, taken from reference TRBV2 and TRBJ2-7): EPEVTQTPSHQVTQMGQEVILRCVPISNHLYFYWYRQILGQKVEFLVSFYNNEISEKSEIFDDQFSVERPDGSNFTLKIRSTKLEDSAMYFCASTKGQGYHYEQYFGPGTRLTVT.

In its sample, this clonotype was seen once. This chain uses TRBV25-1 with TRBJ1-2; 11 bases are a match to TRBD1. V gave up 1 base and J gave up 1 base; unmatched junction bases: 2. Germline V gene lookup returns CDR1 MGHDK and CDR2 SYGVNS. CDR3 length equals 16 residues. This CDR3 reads CASSELGTGGNYGYTF. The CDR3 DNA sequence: TGTGCCAGCAGTGAATTAGGGACAGGGGGTAACTATGGCTACACCTTC.

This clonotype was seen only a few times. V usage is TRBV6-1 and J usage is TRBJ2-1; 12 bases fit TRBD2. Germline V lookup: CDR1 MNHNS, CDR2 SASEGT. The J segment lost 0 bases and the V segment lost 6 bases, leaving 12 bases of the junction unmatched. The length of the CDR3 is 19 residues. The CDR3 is CASRRLGLAGASSYNEQFF. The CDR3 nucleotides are TGTGCCAGCAGGCGCTTGGGACTAGCGGGTGCGAGCTCCTACAATGAGCAGTTCTTC.

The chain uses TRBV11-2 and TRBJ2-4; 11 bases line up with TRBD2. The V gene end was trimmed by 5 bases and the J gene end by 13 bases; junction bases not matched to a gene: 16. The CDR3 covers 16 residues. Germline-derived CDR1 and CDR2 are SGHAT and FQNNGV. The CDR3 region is CASSPRLAGTDEEQYF. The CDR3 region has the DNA TGTGCCAGCAGCCCGAGACTAGCGGGGACAGATGAGGAGCAGTACTTC.

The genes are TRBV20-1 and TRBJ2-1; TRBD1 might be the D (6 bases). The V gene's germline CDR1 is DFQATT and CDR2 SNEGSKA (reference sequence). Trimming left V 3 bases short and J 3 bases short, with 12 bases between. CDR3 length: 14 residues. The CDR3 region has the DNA TGCAGTGCTAGTGGGGGCTTCAGCTACAATGAGCAGTTCTTC. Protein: CSASGGFSYNEQFF.

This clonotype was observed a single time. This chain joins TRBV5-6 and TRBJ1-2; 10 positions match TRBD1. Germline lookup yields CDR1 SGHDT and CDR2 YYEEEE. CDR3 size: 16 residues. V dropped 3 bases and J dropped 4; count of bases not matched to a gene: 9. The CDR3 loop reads CASSSPGQGVSYGYTF. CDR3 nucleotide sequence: TGTGCCAGCAGCTCCCCTGGACAGGGGGTGTCCTATGGCTACACCTTC.

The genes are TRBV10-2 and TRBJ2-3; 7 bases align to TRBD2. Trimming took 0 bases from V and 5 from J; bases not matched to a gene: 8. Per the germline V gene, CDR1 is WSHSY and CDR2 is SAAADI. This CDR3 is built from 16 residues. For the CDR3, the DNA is TGCGCCAGCAGTGAGTCGCTGGGGGGGGTAGGAGATACGCAGTATTTT. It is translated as CASSESLGGVGDTQYF.

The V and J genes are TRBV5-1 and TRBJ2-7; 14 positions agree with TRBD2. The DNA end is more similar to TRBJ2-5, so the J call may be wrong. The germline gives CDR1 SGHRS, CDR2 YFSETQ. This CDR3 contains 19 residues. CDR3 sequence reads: CASSLVGWGLAGEGETQYF. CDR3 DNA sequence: TGCGCCAGCAGCTTGGTCGGATGGGGACTAGCGGGAGAGGGAGAGACCCAGTACTTC.